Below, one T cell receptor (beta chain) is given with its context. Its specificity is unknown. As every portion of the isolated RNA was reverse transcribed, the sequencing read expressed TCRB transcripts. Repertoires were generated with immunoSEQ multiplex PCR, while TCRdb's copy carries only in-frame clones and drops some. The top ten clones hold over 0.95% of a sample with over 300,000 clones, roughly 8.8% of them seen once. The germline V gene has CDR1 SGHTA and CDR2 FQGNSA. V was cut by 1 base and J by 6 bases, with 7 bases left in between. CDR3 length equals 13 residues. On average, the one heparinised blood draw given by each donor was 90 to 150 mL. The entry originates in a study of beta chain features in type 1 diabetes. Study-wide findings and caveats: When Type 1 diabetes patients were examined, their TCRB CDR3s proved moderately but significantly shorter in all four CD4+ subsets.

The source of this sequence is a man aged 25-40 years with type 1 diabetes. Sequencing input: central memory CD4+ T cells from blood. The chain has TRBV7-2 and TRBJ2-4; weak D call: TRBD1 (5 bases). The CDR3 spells CASSLDRLNIQYF. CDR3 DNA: TGTGCCAGCAGCTTAGACAGGCTAAACATTCAGTACTTC.